What follows are 9 T cell receptor beta chains derived from one specimen sequenced in a study of blood T cells in healthy people across ages. Together with a sample-barcoded 5' primer, a J-beta primer mix was included in a second PCR lasting about 6 to 11 cycles. TCRdb independently ran MiXCR on the 5' RACE reads; one entry per CDR3 protein. The table includes hundreds of thousands of distinct CDR3 sequences, approximately 43% detected once. The sequenced sample consisted of blood. All receptors come from a woman aged 60-75 years in good health.

The chain is built from TRBV5-1 and TRBJ2-2; 10 positions match TRBD2. The germline V gene encodes CDR1 SGHRS and CDR2 YFSETQ. J was trimmed by 2 bases and V by 3 bases; bases with no gene match: 4. The CDR3 contains 16 residues. Here the CDR3 reads CASSSASGSNTGELFF. For the CDR3, the DNA is TGCGCCAGCAGCTCTGCTAGCGGGAGCAACACCGGGGAGCTGTTTTTT. The full variable domain, completed using reference TRBV5-1 and TRBJ2-2, is KAGVTQTPRYLIKTRGQQVTLSCSPISGHRSVSWYQQTPGQGLQFLFEYFSETQRNKGNFPGRFSGRQFSNSRSEMNVSTLELGDSALYLCASSSASGSNTGELFFGEGSRLTVL.

This clonotype is a singleton in its sample. The chain is built from TRBV12-3 or TRBV12-4 and TRBJ1-3; no clear D. This CDR3 is built from 14 residues. V lost 3 bases and J lost 0, with 6 bases in between. CDR3 loop: CASSFQSSGNTIYF. CDR3 DNA sequence: TGTGCCAGCAGTTTCCAGAGCTCTGGAAACACCATATATTTT.

This clonotype was seen a few times. The chain carries TRBV24-1 and TRBJ2-4; a possible D gene is TRBD1 (5 bases). CDR3 size: 14 residues. Trimming pared 3 bases from V and 8 bases from J, leaving 13 bases between. The germline CDR1 and CDR2 sequences are KGHDR and SFDVKD. CDR3 bases: TGTGCCACCAGTGATCCGACAGATTCGGACATTCAGTACTTC. This encodes CATSDPTDSDIQYF.

This chain joins TRBV25-1 and TRBJ2-3; 8 bases agree with TRBD2. The CDR3 is made up of 14 amino acids. Germline V gene lookup returns CDR1 MGHDK and CDR2 SYGVNS. The J segment lost 4 bases and the V segment lost 4 bases, leaving 4 bases of the junction unmatched. CDR3: CASSAPGGSDTQYF. In DNA, the CDR3 is TGTGCCAGCAGTGCCCCGGGGGGGTCAGATACGCAGTATTTT. The variable domain in full, completed from reference TRBV25-1 and TRBJ2-3, reads EADIYQTPRYLVIGTGKKITLECSQTMGHDKMYWYQQDPGMELHLIHYSYGVNSTEKGDLSSESTVSRIRTEHFPLTLESARPSHTSQYLCASSAPGGSDTQYFGPGTRLTVL.

J is TRBJ2-5 and V is TRBV12-3 or TRBV12-4, with a possible D match to TRBD1 (5 bases). This CDR3 comprises 16 residues. Trimming cost V 5 bases and J 4 bases, with 20 bases left between them. CDR3 amino acids: CASSLQDTYSSETQYF. In DNA, the CDR3 is TGTGCCAGCAGTCTACAGGACACTTACTCCTCAGAGACCCAGTACTTC.

This clonotype was observed a handful of times. The V gene is TRBV24-1, the J gene TRBJ2-1; D is ambiguous. The germline CDR1 and CDR2 sequences are KGHDR and SFDVKD. V dropped 0 bases and J dropped 8 bases, with 7 bases sitting between them. The CDR3 has 13 residues. The DNA for the CDR3 is TGTGCCACCAGTGATTTGCAGCAGGATGAGCAGTTCTTC. As protein: CATSDLQQDEQFF.

This sequence joins TRBV10-3 and TRBJ2-5; 10 nucleotides agree with TRBD2. Trimming removed 8 bases from V and 5 bases from J; junction bases left unmatched: 11. This CDR3 comprises 15 residues. Germline lookup yields CDR1 ENHRY and CDR2 SYGVKD. DNA of the CDR3: TGTGCCATCGGACGAGCGGGGGGGCTTGGGGAGACCCAGTACTTC. It specifies CAIGRAGGLGETQYF.

The chain combines TRBV19 with TRBJ2-3; 7 bases line up with TRBD2. CDR1 and CDR2 (germline): LNHDA, SQIVND (reference sequence). The CDR3 runs to 16 residues. J lost 3 bases, V lost 7 bases, and 13 bases had no gene match. CDR3 sequence: CASIASGTHWTDTQYF. The CDR3 coding sequence is TGTGCCAGTATCGCGAGCGGGACGCATTGGACAGATACGCAGTATTTT. The variable domain in full, completed from reference TRBV19 and TRBJ2-3, reads DGGITQSPKYLFRKEGQNVTLSCEQNLNHDAMYWYRQDPGQGLRLIYYSQIVNDFQKGDIAEGYSVSREKKESFPLTVTSAQKNPTAFYLCASIASGTHWTDTQYFGPGTRLTVL.

The rearrangement links TRBV6-2 or TRBV6-3 to TRBJ2-7; D perhaps matches TRBD2 (5 bases). CDR1 is MNHEY, CDR2 SVGEGT, per germline. V was clipped by 7 bases and J by 5 bases, with 18 bases between them. There are 14 residues in the CDR3. The CDR3 protein is CASINPGPRDEQYF. The CDR3 DNA reads as TGTGCCAGCATCAATCCCGGGCCGAGGGACGAGCAGTACTTC.